Below are 27 T cell receptor beta chains sequenced from a single sample in a study of CD8 T cells in Susac syndrome. Random hexamers were used to reverse transcribe the RNA input (roughly 0.5 to 1 ug). One entry per CDR3 protein, called by TCRdb with MiXCR from the immunoSEQ multiplex PCR reads. Among more than 130,000 distinct CDR3 sequences listed, approximately 95% were seen once. The sequenced sample was CD8+ T cells from PBMCs. The receptors derive from a human donor in good health.

CDR3 amino acids: CSVTGLALRGEQYF. The CDR3 DNA is TGCAGCGTTACCGGACTAGCGTTACGGGGGGAGCAGTACTTC. The chain couples TRBV29-1 to TRBJ2-7, with 9 bases identical to TRBD2. The germline CDR1 and CDR2 sequences are SQVTM and ANQGSEA. The V gene end was trimmed by 5 bases and the J gene end by 7 bases; junction bases not matched to a gene: 12. The CDR3 has 14 amino acids.

The rearrangement joins TRBV6-2 or TRBV6-3 to TRBJ2-7; D remains ambiguous. V gave up 0 bases and J gave up 4 bases, with 7 bases separating them. CDR3 length: 13 amino acids. The V gene's germline CDR1 is MNHEY and CDR2 SVGEGT. The CDR3 region is CASSYSASYEQYF. In DNA form, the CDR3 reads TGTGCCAGCAGTTACTCAGCATCATACGAGCAGTACTTC.

V is TRBV6-5 and J is TRBJ2-3; D may be TRBD1 (5 bases). CDR3 size: 13 residues. CDR1 MNHEY and CDR2 SVGAGI come from the germline V gene. Trimming pared 4 bases from V and 4 bases from J, leaving 9 bases between. CDR3 nucleotide sequence: TGTGCCAGCAGTTTCCAAGGGGCAGATACGCAGTATTTT. It is translated as CASSFQGADTQYF.

The CDR3 reads CSATALLDTRNTIYF. As DNA, the CDR3 is TGCAGTGCTACAGCTCTTTTGGACACAAGAAACACCATATATTTT. This chain joins TRBV20-1 and TRBJ1-3, with D possibly matching TRBD1 (5 bases). CDR1 DFQATT and CDR2 SNEGSKA come from the germline V gene (reference sequence). V gave up 4 bases and J gave up 5 bases, with 18 bases separating them. This CDR3 spans 15 amino acids.

The CDR3 DNA reads TGCAGTGCTACCGACCTTTTGGGGGGCTACGAGCAGTACTTC. It encodes CSATDLLGGYEQYF. This sequence joins TRBV20-1 and TRBJ2-7, with a weak D call TRBD2 (6 bases). CDR1 DFQATT and CDR2 SNEGSKA come from the germline V gene (reference sequence). The CDR3 spans 14 residues. The V end was cut by 4 bases, the J end by 3 bases, with 16 bases between.

In nucleotides, the CDR3 is TGTGCCAGCACCTTAGTAGCGGGAGGGCTGAATGAGCAGTTCTTC. Residues: CASTLVAGGLNEQFF. V is TRBV6-2 or TRBV6-3 and J is TRBJ2-1; TRBD2 matches 11 bases. The V gene end was trimmed by 7 bases and the J gene end by 7 bases; junction bases not matched to a gene: 9. From germline, CDR1 is MNHEY and CDR2 SVGEGT. This CDR3 spans 15 amino acids.

This clonotype was observed once. This chain links TRBV19 with TRBJ2-7; 7 positions agree with TRBD2. The CDR3 covers 13 residues. CDR1 and CDR2 (germline): LNHDA, SQIVND (reference sequence). The CDR3 DNA follows: TGTGCATCACGTGGGGCGGGAGCACGGGAGCAGTACTTC. Protein sequence: CASRGAGAREQYF.

This chain joins TRBV27 and TRBJ2-7, with TRBD2 identical over 7 bases. Per the germline V gene, CDR1 is MNHEY and CDR2 is SMNVEV (reference sequence). This CDR3 has 16 amino acids. V was clipped by 3 bases and J by 4 bases; unmatched bases: 12. The CDR3 protein is CASSLSGGRESYEQYF. DNA of the CDR3: TGTGCCAGCAGTTTGTCGGGCGGGAGAGAATCGTACGAGCAGTACTTC.

On this clonotype: At one of its ends the junction is not consistent with the germline gene, which may arise from a read error. The genes are TRBV6-2 or TRBV6-3 and TRBJ2-1, with 15 bases fitting TRBD2. Germline-derived CDR1 and CDR2 are MNHEY and SVGEGT. This CDR3 region has 17 residues. DNA of the CDR3: TGTGCCAGCACAACCACGGGACTAGCGGGAGGATACAATGAGCAGTCCTTC. Translating it yields CASTTTGLAGGYNEQSF.

The J gene is TRBJ1-1, the V gene TRBV28, with D tentatively TRBD1 (5 bases). Trimming removed 3 bases at V and 3 bases at J, with 11 bases between. The CDR3 extends over 14 amino acids. Germline V gives CDR1 MDHEN, CDR2 SYDVKM. Here the CDR3 DNA reads TGTGCCAGCAGTTTTGTTCTCAGGGACACTGAAGCTTTCTTT. Its protein product is CASSFVLRDTEAFF.

This rearrangement joins TRBV4-3 to TRBJ2-4; no firm D call. Trimming stripped 1 base from V and 0 bases from J, with 7 bases between. CDR3 length: 15 amino acids. Per germline, CDR1 LGHNA and CDR2 YSLEER. Written as DNA, the CDR3 is TGCGCCAGCAGCCAAGGCAGCTTAGCCAAAAACATTCAGTACTTC. Its translation is CASSQGSLAKNIQYF.

In this sample, this clonotype turned up once. The chain has TRBV28 and TRBJ2-7, with 13 bases aligning to TRBD2. In germline, CDR1 is MDHEN, CDR2 SYDVKM. The CDR3 runs to 16 residues. Trimming took 7 bases from V and 0 from J; bases not matched to a gene: 6. The CDR3 region is CASTPGTSGASYEQYF. CDR3 nucleotide sequence: TGTGCCAGCACCCCCGGGACTAGCGGGGCCTCCTACGAGCAGTACTTC. Together with reference TRBV28 and TRBJ2-7, the CDR3 gives the full variable domain: DVKVTQSSRYLVKRTGEKVFLECVQDMDHENMFWYRQDPGLGLRLIYFSYDVKMKEKGDIPEGYSVSREKKERFSLILESASTNQTSMYLCASTPGTSGASYEQYFGPGTRLTVT.

V gene TRBV27 combines with J gene TRBJ2-5; no clear D. Germline V gives CDR1 MNHEY, CDR2 SMNVEV (reference sequence). Between the trimmed V and J ends, which lost 9 bases and 5 bases, there was a span of 7 bases. CDR3 length: 10 amino acids. The CDR3 loop reads CARPRETQYF. The CDR3 nucleotides are TGTGCCAGACCAAGGGAGACCCAGTACTTC.

The chain carries TRBV7-2 and TRBJ2-1; 9 bases fit TRBD2. The V gene end was trimmed by 1 base and the J gene end by 9 bases; junction bases not matched to a gene: 7. CDR1 and CDR2 from the germline V gene are SGHTA and FQGNSA. This CDR3 is built from 15 residues. The CDR3 nucleotides read TGTGCCAGCAGCTTAGGGCTAGCGGGATTCGGTGAGCAGTTCTTC. Encoded protein: CASSLGLAGFGEQFF.

The V gene is TRBV4-3, the J gene TRBJ2-3, with D possibly being TRBD1 or TRBD2 (5 bases each). V was pared by 0 bases and J by 5 bases, with 12 bases between. This CDR3 has 15 amino acids. Germline-derived CDR1 and CDR2 are LGHNA and YSLEER. The CDR3: CASSQDFGTIDTQYF. The DNA of the CDR3 is TGCGCCAGCAGCCAAGATTTCGGGACCATAGATACGCAGTATTTT.

The V and J genes are TRBV3-1 and TRBJ2-7, with D unresolved. The V end lost 3 bases, the J end lost 0 bases, and 18 bases lay between the germline ends. Looked up from germline, CDR1 is LGHDT and CDR2 is YNNKEL (reference sequence). The CDR3 runs to 17 residues. The CDR3 bases are TGTGCCAGCAGCCAGGAGACTGTGGTGGCTAGCTCCTACGAGCAGTACTTC. Its protein is CASSQETVVASSYEQYF.

The V and J genes are TRBV19 and TRBJ1-1, with D unclear. V was shortened by 5 bases and J by 1 base, with 5 bases between the two germline ends. The CDR3 contains 12 residues. CDR1 LNHDA and CDR2 SQIVND come from the germline V gene (reference sequence). CDR3 in DNA: TGTGCCAGTAGTTCGTGGAACACTGAAGCTTTCTTT. Protein: CASSSWNTEAFF.

The chain uses TRBV14 and TRBJ2-7; TRBD2 matches 7 bases. V lost 5 bases and J lost 2; bases outside the gene matches: 6. The germline V gene encodes CDR1 SGHDN and CDR2 FVKESK. The CDR3 sequence is 14 residues long. CDR3 DNA: TGTGCCAGCAGCGAGCTAGCGGCCCCCTACGAGCAGTACTTC. It is translated as CASSELAAPYEQYF.

The rearrangement links TRBV28 to TRBJ1-1; no reliable D call. V was cut by 3 bases and J by 3 bases, with 5 bases left in between. The CDR3 contains 12 residues. Germline V lookup: CDR1 MDHEN, CDR2 SYDVKM. The CDR3 spells CASSLWDTEAFF. CDR3 DNA: TGTGCCAGCAGTTTGTGGGACACTGAAGCTTTCTTT. Full variable domain (rest looked up from reference TRBV28 and TRBJ1-1): DVKVTQSSRYLVKRTGEKVFLECVQDMDHENMFWYRQDPGLGLRLIYFSYDVKMKEKGDIPEGYSVSREKKERFSLILESASTNQTSMYLCASSLWDTEAFFGQGTRLTVV.

This rearrangement joins TRBV7-8 to TRBJ1-1; D is undetermined. In germline, CDR1 is SGHVS, CDR2 FQNEAQ. The CDR3 length is 14 residues. With 2 bases removed from V and 2 bases from J, the gap between germline ends came to 9 bases. CDR3 in amino acids: CASSLLAVNTEAFF. CDR3 nucleotide sequence: TGTGCCAGCAGCTTACTGGCAGTCAACACTGAAGCTTTCTTT.

The genes are TRBV12-3 or TRBV12-4 and TRBJ1-2, with a tentative D call TRBD1 (5 bases). The ends were cut back, 3 bases at V and 4 bases at J, with 6 bases in the middle. The CDR3 has 12 amino acids. Here the CDR3 reads CASSLTVYGYTF. The CDR3 nucleotides are TGTGCCAGCAGTTTGACAGTCTATGGCTACACCTTC.

This rearrangement joins TRBV27 to TRBJ2-3; 9 bases fit TRBD2. The CDR3 covers 13 residues. Germline lookup yields CDR1 MNHEY and CDR2 SMNVEV (reference sequence). V lost 3 bases and J lost 6; bases outside the gene matches: 1. This CDR3 reads CASSFSGSDTQYF. The CDR3 region has the DNA TGTGCCAGCAGTTTTAGCGGGAGTGATACGCAGTATTTT.

The chain joins TRBV27 to TRBJ2-7, with a tentative D call TRBD2 (6 bases). Germline CDR1 MNHEY, CDR2 SMNVEV (reference sequence). With 4 bases removed from V and 5 bases from J, the gap between germline ends came to 15 bases. The CDR3 sequence is 14 residues long. CDR3 region: CASSSSAGSDEQYF. CDR3 bases: TGTGCCAGCAGTTCCTCGGCCGGGAGCGACGAGCAGTACTTC.

This clonotype was detected only once. This chain joins TRBV29-1 and TRBJ2-7, with D uncertain. Germline V lookup: CDR1 SQVTM, CDR2 ANQGSEA. Trimming removed 1 base at V and 1 base at J, with 11 bases between. The CDR3 is 14 amino acids. The CDR3 nucleotides are TGCAGCGTTGAAGGTCCAGTTGGGTCCTACGAGCAGTACTTC. Residues: CSVEGPVGSYEQYF.

The chain recombines TRBV20-1 with TRBJ2-3, with 8 bases lining up with TRBD2. The CDR3 is made up of 14 amino acids. Germline V gives CDR1 DFQATT, CDR2 SNEGSKA (reference sequence). This CDR3 is CSLRSGDPTDTQYF. DNA for the CDR3: TGCAGCCTACGTAGCGGGGACCCCACAGATACGCAGTATTTT.

DNA for the CDR3: TGTGCCAGCAGTTTATTTGAGGGGGAAGAGACCCAGTACTTC. Translation gives CASSLFEGEETQYF. The chain combines TRBV27 with TRBJ2-5; possibly TRBD1 for D (6 bases). V lost 1 base, J lost 3 bases, and 9 bases lay in between. The CDR3 extends over 14 amino acids. Germline V gives CDR1 MNHEY, CDR2 SMNVEV (reference sequence).

This rearrangement joins TRBV7-3 to TRBJ2-1; TRBD1 is a possible D gene (5 bases). Between the trimmed V and J ends, which lost 1 base and 8 bases, there was a span of 6 bases. The CDR3 sequence is 12 residues long. The germline V gene encodes CDR1 SGHTA and CDR2 FQGTGA. The CDR3 is CASSLIGDEQFF. The CDR3 nucleotides are TGTGCCAGCAGCTTAATAGGGGATGAGCAGTTCTTC. Looking up the rest from reference TRBV7-3 and TRBJ2-1 gives the full variable domain: GAGVSQTPSNKVTEKGKYVELRCDPISGHTALYWYRQSLGQGPEFLIYFQGTGAADDSGLPNDRFFAVRPEGSVSTLKIQRTERGDSAVYLCASSLIGDEQFFGPGTRLTVL.